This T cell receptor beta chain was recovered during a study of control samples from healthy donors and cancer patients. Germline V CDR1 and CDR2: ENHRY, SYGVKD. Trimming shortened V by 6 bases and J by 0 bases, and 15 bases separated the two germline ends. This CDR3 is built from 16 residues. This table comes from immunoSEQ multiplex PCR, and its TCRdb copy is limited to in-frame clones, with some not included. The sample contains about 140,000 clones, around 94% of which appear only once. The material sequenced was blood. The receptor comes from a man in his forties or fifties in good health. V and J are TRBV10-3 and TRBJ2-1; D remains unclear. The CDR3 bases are TGTGCCATCAGCGAAGGGTCGGGTAGCTCCTACAATGAGCAGTTCTTC. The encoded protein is CAISEGSGSSYNEQFF.